These 13 T cell receptor beta chains share one sample of origin, sequenced in a study of blood T cell repertoires in COVID-19. Sequencing was performed with immunoSEQ multiplex PCR; in TCRdb, only in-frame clones are kept and a portion is missing. The table has tens of thousands of clones, under 90% seen once. Sequenced input: peripheral blood. The receptor set was obtained from a woman in her seventies with acute or convalescent COVID-19.

This sequence joins TRBV2 and TRBJ2-3; D is unclear. The CDR3 is 12 amino acids. Looked up from germline, CDR1 is SNHLY and CDR2 is FYNNEI. V was pared by 8 bases and J by 7 bases, with 13 bases between. CDR3 DNA: TGTGCCAGCTCCCGTGACTCGTATACGCAGTATTTT. This encodes CASSRDSYTQYF.

This rearrangement joins TRBV5-6 to TRBJ1-4; 7 positions match TRBD1. The germline gives CDR1 SGHDT, CDR2 YYEEEE. The CDR3 is made up of 14 amino acids. V shed 4 bases and J 4 bases; nucleotides not matched to a gene: 4. CDR3 coding DNA: TGTGCCAGCAGCGATGCAGGGGGTAATGAAAAACTGTTTTTT. This codes for CASSDAGGNEKLFF.

This chain uses TRBV10-1 with TRBJ1-1; D is perhaps TRBD1 (6 bases). CDR3 length: 15 amino acids. From germline, CDR1 is WNHNN and CDR2 SYGVQD (reference sequence). V shed 0 bases and J shed 4 bases, with 12 bases lying between them. DNA for the CDR3: TGCGCCAGCAGTGAGTCGACAGGTTGGGGCACTGAAGCTTTCTTT. Translation: CASSESTGWGTEAFF.

The rearrangement links TRBV7-8 to TRBJ2-5, with 14 bases fitting TRBD2. Trimming cost V 6 bases and J 3 bases; bases outside gene matches: 9. The CDR3 extends over 17 amino acids. The germline gives CDR1 SGHVS, CDR2 FQNEAQ. This CDR3 reads CASRTRLAGGGEETQYF. CDR3 coding DNA: TGTGCCAGCAGAACTCGACTAGCGGGAGGGGGTGAAGAGACCCAGTACTTC.

This rearrangement joins TRBV24-1 to TRBJ2-3, with D maybe TRBD1 (5 bases). The germline V gene encodes CDR1 KGHDR and CDR2 SFDVKD. The CDR3 runs to 16 residues. Between the trimmed V and J ends, which lost 4 bases and 2 bases, there was a span of 15 bases. CDR3 bases: TGTGCCACCAGTGACTCAGGGATTGCGCTCACAGATACGCAGTATTTT. Translating it yields CATSDSGIALTDTQYF.

The V and J genes are TRBV5-1 and TRBJ1-1; no firm D call. V was cut by 4 bases and J by 5 bases, with 12 bases left in between. The V gene's germline CDR1 is SGHRS and CDR2 YFSETQ. This CDR3 has 13 amino acids. CDR3 amino acids: CASSPEGWTEAFF. The CDR3 bases are TGCGCCAGCAGCCCTGAGGGTTGGACTGAAGCTTTCTTT.

This chain joins TRBV29-1 and TRBJ2-1, with 12 nucleotides matching TRBD2. The CDR3 covers 15 residues. Germline V gives CDR1 SQVTM, CDR2 ANQGSEA. Trimming removed 1 base from V and 8 bases from J; junction bases left unmatched: 6. CDR3 sequence: CSVEGASGRDDEQFF. The CDR3 DNA sequence: TGCAGCGTTGAAGGGGCTAGCGGGAGGGACGATGAGCAGTTCTTC.

The chain has TRBV20-1 and TRBJ1-2, with D possibly being TRBD1 (5 bases). The V gene's germline CDR1 is DFQATT and CDR2 SNEGSKA (reference sequence). CDR3 length: 11 residues. V was clipped by 2 bases and J by 4 bases, with 5 bases between them. The CDR3 loop reads CSARTGYGYTF. The CDR3 coding sequence is TGCAGTGCTAGAACAGGCTATGGCTACACCTTC.

The rearrangement links TRBV19 to TRBJ1-6; D might be TRBD1 (6 bases). The CDR3 has 17 residues. Trimming left V 3 bases short and J 4 bases short, with 16 bases between. In germline, CDR1 is LNHDA, CDR2 SQIVND (reference sequence). The CDR3 nucleotides read TGTGCCAGTAGTATTGACGGACAGACAGATTATAATTCACCCCTCCACTTT. Translation: CASSIDGQTDYNSPLHF.

The V gene is TRBV29-1, the J gene TRBJ2-5; 8 bases line up with TRBD1. There are 13 residues in the CDR3. CDR1 is SQVTM, CDR2 ANQGSEA, per germline. The V segment lost 2 bases and the J segment 5 bases; nucleotides outside the gene matches: 4. This CDR3 is CSVEWTGRETQYF. The CDR3 DNA reads TGCAGCGTTGAATGGACAGGGCGTGAGACCCAGTACTTC.

This chain links TRBV11-3 with TRBJ2-5; 13 bases agree with TRBD2. V shed 5 bases and J 5 bases; nucleotides not matched to a gene: 11. The CDR3 sequence is 17 residues long. CDR1 SGHNT and CDR2 YENEEA come from the germline V gene. CDR3 amino acids: CASSHGTSGMGLETQYF. The CDR3 DNA reads as TGTGCCAGCAGCCACGGGACTAGCGGGATGGGCTTGGAGACCCAGTACTTC. The entire variable domain, with the rest obtained from reference TRBV11-3 and TRBJ2-5, is as follows: EAGVVQSPRYKIIEKKQPVAFWCNPISGHNTLYWYLQNLGQGPELLIRYENEEAVDDSQLPKDRFSAERLKGVDSTLKIQPAELGDSAVYLCASSHGTSGMGLETQYFGPGTRLLVL.

This chain links TRBV2 with TRBJ2-5; no clear D gene. The CDR3 consists of 14 residues. V lost 6 bases to trimming and J lost 1 base, with 12 bases between them. Germline loops: CDR1 SNHLY, CDR2 FYNNEI. DNA for the CDR3: TGTGCCAGCAGCGTCGAACTGAGCCAAGAGACCCAGTACTTC. Translated, it gives CASSVELSQETQYF.

J is TRBJ2-3 and V is TRBV7-9; the D gene is possibly TRBD1 (6 bases). Germline CDR1 and CDR2: SEHNR and FQNEAQ (reference sequence). This CDR3 has 17 residues. The ends were cut back, 2 bases at V and 1 base at J, with 16 bases in the middle. The CDR3 DNA sequence: TGTGCCAGCAGCTTAACATGGGCGGCAGGGGGCACAGATACGCAGTATTTT. Its protein product is CASSLTWAAGGTDTQYF.